The sample holds many counts of the clone carrying this TCR beta chain. Its antigen is still unknown. The V end was cut by 4 bases, the J end by 2 bases, with 9 bases between. Germline V gene data show CDR1 as DFQATT and CDR2 as SNEGSKA (reference sequence). This CDR3 contains 12 residues. This entry belongs to a study of spatial heterogeneity in lung cancer. The study, taken as a whole, reports: Ubiquitous, expanded tumor-derived TCRs were more frequently observed in blood at resection than at follow-up.

Each molecule of TCR cDNA was tagged with one unique molecular identifier. TCRdb fed the 5' RACE reads into MiXCR, producing one record per CDR3 protein. Here the sample spans 55,000 to 70,000 distinct CDR3 sequences, roughly 6.6% being singletons. The time point is: sample taken at primary tumor resection. This sample comprised PBMCs, obtained at surgery. The clonotype comes from a female donor with early-stage non-small cell lung cancer. The chain uses TRBV20-1 and TRBJ2-7, with D possibly called TRBD1 or TRBD2 (5 bases each). In nucleotides, the CDR3 is TGCAGTGCTAAAGGGACGGCCTACGAGCAGTACGTC. This gives the protein CSAKGTAYEQYV.